Listed below are T cell receptor beta chains from one sample, sequenced in a study of T-cell reconstitution after alpha-beta-depleted transplantation in children. TCRdb processed the PCR reads anew with MiXCR; each CDR3 protein has one entry. Here the sample spans a few hundred thousand distinct CDR3 sequences, approximately 10% being singletons. The material was PBMCs from the stem cell graft donor, obtained from the stem cell graft. These receptors were obtained from a human donor who donated a stem cell graft to a child with acute myeloid leukemia. Each CDR3 is given with its conserved first and last residue. The D gene is left open where the match is weak. Only some rows state a clone size, as once, few, many or a class for expanded clones.

DNA: TGTGCCACTTACAGGGGGCGCTTGAAGTACAATGAGCAGTTCTTC
CDR3: CATYRGRLKYNEQFF
J: TRBJ2-1
V: TRBV6-1
length: 15
size: few
D: TRBD1

DNA: TGTGCCTGGACGCGGGGGCGCGGCACCGGGGAGCTGTTTTTT
CDR3: CAWTRGRGTGELFF
J: TRBJ2-2
V: TRBV30
length: 14
size: few
D: .

DNA: TGTGCCAGCACCCTCCGGGGGGCTCCCTACGAGCAGTACTTC
CDR3: CASTLRGAPYEQYF
J: TRBJ2-7
V: TRBV7-8
length: 14
size: .
D: .

DNA: TGTGCCAGTTGGGGGCGGGGGAACAATGAGCAGTTCTTC
CDR3: CASWGRGNNEQFF
J: TRBJ2-1
V: TRBV19
length: 13
size: .
D: .

DNA: TGTGCCAGCAGTGAAGCTGCGGGAGCGGACACCATATATTTT
CDR3: CASSEAAGADTIYF
J: TRBJ1-3
V: TRBV6-1
length: 14
size: few
D: .

DNA: TGTGCCACCAGTCCAGGACAGAACACAGATACGCAGTATTTT
CDR3: CATSPGQNTDTQYF
J: TRBJ2-3
V: TRBV25-1
length: 14
size: few
D: .

DNA: TGTGCCAGCCTACAGGGTTTAAATCAGCCCCAGCATTTT
CDR3: CASLQGLNQPQHF
J: TRBJ1-5
V: TRBV2
length: 13
size: .
D: .

DNA: TGTGCCAGCAGTTTGCCTAAGGCTGCGTACAATGAGCAGTTCTTC
CDR3: CASSLPKAAYNEQFF
J: TRBJ2-1
V: TRBV12-3/TRBV12-4
length: 15
size: few
D: .

DNA: TGCGCCAGCAGCACCACCACTAGCTCCTACAATGAGCAGTTCTTC
CDR3: CASSTTTSSYNEQFF
J: TRBJ2-1
V: TRBV4-1
length: 15
size: .
D: .

DNA: TGCAGTGCTAGAGATCTAAAGTCGTTAAACAATGAGCAGTTCTTC
CDR3: CSARDLKSLNNEQFF
J: TRBJ2-1
V: TRBV20-1
length: 15
size: .
D: .